Listed below are T cell receptor beta chains from one sample, sequenced in a study of cytomegalovirus exposure and HLA in healthy donors. Sequencing used immunoSEQ multiplex PCR; TCRdb keeps in-frame clones, though not all of them. The data contain 160,000 or so clones, roughly 80% of them singletons. Sample: PBMCs. The source of these receptors is a man over 45 in good health and CMV-seropositive. The CDR3 runs from the conserved cysteine through the conserved F or W. A D gene is named only where the DNA matches it firmly. Size tells how often a clone was seen (once, few, many) or the class of an expanded clone, and some rows leave it out.

>few|TRBJ1-2|TRBV7-3|TRBD1
CASSLGQGEHGYTF
TGTGCCAGCAGCTTGGGACAGGGGGAACATGGCTACACCTTC
>-|TRBJ2-5|TRBV7-2|-
CASRDTSYQETQYF
TGTGCCAGTCGGGACACTTCATACCAAGAGACCCAGTACTTC
>-|TRBJ2-3|TRBV2|TRBD2
CASRDYGGGTDTQYF
TGTGCCAGCAGAGACTACGGGGGGGGCACAGATACGCAGTATTTT
>once|TRBJ2-3|TRBV6-1|TRBD2
CASSEFSGSGLFTDTQYF
TGTGCCAGCAGTGAATTTAGCGGGAGCGGGTTATTCACAGATACGCAGTATTTT
>-|TRBJ1-1|TRBV27|-
CASSSLRGNTEAFF
TGTGCCAGCAGTTCCCTCAGGGGGAACACTGAAGCTTTCTTT
>-|TRBJ1-5|TRBV4-2|TRBD1
CASSQDPRGGNQPQHF
TGTGCCAGCAGCCAAGATCCCAGGGGGGGCAATCAGCCCCAGCATTTT
>-|TRBJ1-2|TRBV28|-
CASSPPTGFDGYTF
TGTGCCAGCAGTCCTCCCACAGGGTTCGACGGCTACACCTTC
>-|TRBJ2-7|TRBV19|-
CASSSSGTFHYEQYF
TGTGCCAGTAGTAGTTCCGGGACATTCCATTACGAGCAGTACTTC
>-|TRBJ2-7|TRBV11-2|-
CASSFRGSALYEQYF
TGTGCCAGCAGCTTCCGGGGTAGCGCCCTTTACGAGCAGTACTTC
>-|TRBJ2-5|TRBV28|-
CASSSLVQYVQETQYF
TGTGCCAGCAGTTCTTTGGTACAGTATGTCCAAGAGACCCAGTACTTC
>-|TRBJ1-6|TRBV28|-
CASSRGGNNSPLHF
TGTGCCAGCTCTCGGGGGGGGAATAATTCACCCCTCCACTTT
>-|TRBJ1-1|TRBV2|-
CASSEDGVNTEAFF
TGTGCCAGCAGTGAAGACGGAGTGAACACTGAAGCTTTCTTT
>-|TRBJ2-4|TRBV6-6|TRBD2
CASSPGTSVLKNIQYF
TGTGCCAGCAGCCCCGGGACTAGCGTCCTCAAAAACATTCAGTACTTC
>-|TRBJ2-2|TRBV27|TRBD2
CASSFTSGSMAGELFF
TGTGCCAGCAGTTTCACTAGCGGGAGTATGGCCGGGGAGCTGTTTTTT
>-|TRBJ1-5|TRBV28|-
CASSLATGGGSNQPQHF
TGTGCCAGCAGTTTGGCTACAGGCGGGGGGAGCAATCAGCCCCAGCATTTT
>-|TRBJ2-5|TRBV30|-
CAWSALASQETQYF
TGTGCCTGGAGTGCCTTGGCCTCTCAAGAGACCCAGTACTTC
>-|TRBJ1-3|TRBV7-3|-
CASSLQHSSGNTIYF
TGTGCCAGCAGCTTACAGCACAGCTCTGGAAACACCATATATTTT
>-|TRBJ2-2|TRBV30|TRBD1
CAWGRGLLSNTGELFF
TGTGCCTGGGGTAGGGGGCTCTTATCGAACACCGGGGAGCTGTTTTTT
>-|TRBJ2-1|TRBV28|TRBD2
CASRSAGGGLSEQFF
TGTGCCAGCAGATCCGCGGGGGGGGGATTATCTGAGCAGTTCTTC
>few|TRBJ1-5|TRBV7-9|-
CASSLGPGNQPQHF
TGTGCCAGCAGCTTAGGGCCAGGGAATCAGCCCCAGCATTTT
>-|TRBJ1-1|TRBV14|-
CASSLRFGLNTEAFF
TGTGCCAGCAGCCTTAGGTTCGGGTTGAACACTGAAGCTTTCTTT
>once|TRBJ1-5|TRBV6-1|TRBD1
CASNPGQGGYQPQHF
TGTGCCAGCAACCCTGGACAGGGGGGATATCAGCCCCAGCATTTT
>-|TRBJ1-2|TRBV11-2|-
CASSLNLGGQRRYGYTF
TGTGCCAGCAGCTTAAATTTGGGCGGGCAGAGAAGGTATGGCTACACCTTC
>few|TRBJ2-3|TRBV7-9|TRBD2
CASSPRGGEADTQYF
TGTGCCAGCAGCCCACGGGGGGGTGAGGCAGATACGCAGTATTTT
>-|TRBJ1-2|TRBV28|-
CASSGTPGRYTF
TGTGCCAGCAGCGGGACACCTGGGCGCTACACCTTC
>-|TRBJ1-6|TRBV27|TRBD1
CASSLFGQGSSYNSPLHF
TGTGCCAGCAGTTTATTCGGACAGGGGAGCTCCTATAATTCACCCCTCCACTTT
>-|TRBJ2-2|TRBV7-9|TRBD1
CASSYRGLGTGELFF
TGTGCCAGCAGCTACAGGGGGCTCGGTACCGGGGAGCTGTTTTTT
>-|TRBJ2-1|TRBV7-9|TRBD2
CASSYGLAAGEQFF
TGTGCCAGCAGCTACGGACTAGCGGCCGGCGAGCAGTTCTTC
>-|TRBJ1-1|TRBV6-6|TRBD1
CASSRRTGGGNTEAFF
TGTGCCAGCAGTAGACGAACAGGGGGGGGGAACACTGAAGCTTTCTTT
>-|TRBJ2-7|TRBV2|TRBD2
CASSESRLAGGYEQYF
TGTGCCAGCAGTGAATCTAGACTAGCGGGAGGCTACGAGCAGTACTTC
>-|TRBJ1-2|TRBV5-1|-
CASSVEGNAGFYGYTF
TGCGCCAGCAGCGTTGAAGGGAATGCGGGCTTCTATGGCTACACCTTC
>-|TRBJ2-7|TRBV29-1|TRBD1
CSVGRQGNEQYF
TGCAGCGTTGGGCGACAGGGGAACGAGCAGTACTTC
>-|TRBJ2-1|TRBV7-2|-
CASSLALAPGNEQFF
TGTGCCAGCAGCTTAGCGCTAGCCCCGGGGAATGAGCAGTTCTTC
>-|TRBJ1-5|TRBV9|TRBD1
CASSAGTGGQPQHF
TGTGCCAGCAGCGCTGGGACAGGAGGGCAGCCCCAGCATTTT
>-|TRBJ1-1|TRBV5-1|-
CASSPSGGNTEAFF
TGCGCCAGCAGCCCCTCGGGGGGGAACACTGAAGCTTTCTTT
>-|TRBJ1-2|TRBV5-6|-
CASSLGSYGYTF
TGTGCCAGCAGCCTGGGGAGCTATGGCTACACCTTC
>-|TRBJ2-5|TRBV5-6|TRBD2
CASSSVAGAQETQYF
TGTGCCAGCAGCTCGGTAGCGGGGGCCCAAGAGACCCAGTACTTC